This TCR beta chain derives from a study of cytomegalovirus exposure and HLA in healthy donors. Use of 60 Vbeta and 13 Jbeta primers characterized the PCR. Assay: immunoSEQ multiplex PCR; the TCRdb copy retains only in-frame clones and omits some. The sample lists a few hundred thousand clones; around two thirds were seen once. Broader study findings: Apart from CMV serostatus, no immune exposure information was available.

This clone is a singleton in its sample. What it binds is unknown. The CDR3 is made up of 16 amino acids. The germline V gene has CDR1 MNHEY and CDR2 SMNVEV (reference sequence). The J segment lost 5 bases and the V segment lost 6 bases, leaving 10 bases of the junction unmatched. What was sequenced was PBMCs. This clonotype originated in a female donor in good health and CMV-seronegative. The genes are TRBV27 and TRBJ2-7; 13 positions match TRBD2. CDR3 in DNA: TGTGCCAGCAGATTAATGACTACTAGCGGGAGGGACGAGCAGTACTTC. Translation gives CASRLMTTSGRDEQYF.